The 22 T cell receptor beta chains given below trace back to one sample, sequenced in a study of blood T cell repertoires in COVID-19. Sequenced by immunoSEQ multiplex PCR; TCRdb stores in-frame clones only, minus some. The sample consists of approximately 490,000 clones, less than 90% of them appearing once. Specimen: PBMCs or T cells enriched from blood (not recorded which). The receptors here all came from a woman aged 55-69 years who had recovered from COVID-19.

V gene TRBV2 combines with J gene TRBJ1-2; 7 bases align to TRBD1. CDR3 length: 13 residues. Trimming at V came to 5 bases and at J to 6 bases, leaving 6 bases not matched to a gene. Germline V gene data show CDR1 as SNHLY and CDR2 as FYNNEI. The CDR3 nucleotides read TGTGCCAGCAGTAGACAGGGTCTCGATGGCTACACCTTC. This gives the protein CASSRQGLDGYTF.

This chain connects TRBV2 to TRBJ2-3; a possible D gene is TRBD1 (6 bases). CDR3 length: 14 residues. V shed 8 bases and J shed 0 bases, with 12 bases lying between them. Looked up from germline, CDR1 is SNHLY and CDR2 is FYNNEI. CDR3 protein: CASDYRASTDTQYF. Written as DNA, the CDR3 is TGTGCCAGCGATTACAGGGCTAGCACAGATACGCAGTATTTT.

The chain couples TRBV10-3 to TRBJ1-2; D is ambiguous. The CDR3 is 14 residues long. V gave up 7 bases and J gave up 3 bases, with 15 bases separating them. CDR1 is ENHRY and CDR2 is SYGVKD in the germline V gene. The CDR3 DNA reads TGTGCCATCACCCCAAGCCCGCGGGACTATGGCTACACCTTC. Residues: CAITPSPRDYGYTF.

The chain couples TRBV27 to TRBJ1-5; no reliable D call. CDR1 MNHEY and CDR2 SMNVEV come from the germline V gene (reference sequence). With 6 bases removed from V and 4 bases from J, the gap between germline ends came to 10 bases. CDR3 length equals 13 residues. CDR3 amino acids: CASSLYPNQPQHF. The CDR3, as DNA: TGTGCCAGCAGCCTATACCCAAATCAGCCCCAGCATTTT.

This clone has only one observation. This sequence joins TRBV9 and TRBJ1-3, with D unclear. V shed 0 bases and J shed 0 bases, with 7 bases lying between them. The V gene's germline CDR1 is SGDLS and CDR2 YYNGEE. The CDR3 consists of 15 residues. Here the CDR3 DNA reads TGTGCCAGCAGCGTAGGTCAACTCTCTGGAAACACCATATATTTT. It yields the protein CASSVGQLSGNTIYF.

V usage is TRBV24-1 and J usage is TRBJ2-2, with D possibly being TRBD1 (7 bases). The V and J ends lost 3 bases and 4 bases respectively, with 23 bases between them. Germline CDR1 and CDR2: KGHDR and SFDVKD. The CDR3 extends over 19 amino acids. The CDR3, as DNA: TGTGCCACCAGTGATGTGAGGGGGCGAAGCGGGTTGTCCACCGGGGAGCTGTTTTTT. This gives the protein CATSDVRGRSGLSTGELFF.

The chain has TRBV28 and TRBJ1-2; 9 bases agree with TRBD1. The CDR3 loop spans 14 amino acids. Unmatched junction bases numbered 5, after V lost 6 bases and J lost 3 bases. Germline values: CDR1 MDHEN, CDR2 SYDVKM. CDR3: CASRETGGDYGYTF. CDR3 coding DNA: TGTGCCAGCAGGGAGACAGGGGGAGACTATGGCTACACCTTC.

The chain uses TRBV30 and TRBJ1-6; a possible D gene is TRBD1 (5 bases). The germline gives CDR1 GTSNPN, CDR2 SVGIG (reference sequence). The CDR3 extends over 13 amino acids. V lost 4 bases and J lost 7, with 11 bases in between. CDR3 amino acids: CAWTQGLNSPLHF. Written as DNA, the CDR3 is TGTGCCTGGACGCAGGGATTGAATTCACCCCTCCACTTT.

The rearrangement uses TRBV9 and TRBJ2-7; possibly TRBD1 for D (5 bases). CDR3 size: 15 residues. Germline CDR1 is SGDLS and CDR2 is YYNGEE. The germline V and J ends were trimmed by 3 bases and 1 base, with 14 bases remaining between them. The CDR3 nucleotides are TGTGCCAGCAGCGCCACGGACATCCTATCCTACGAGCAGTACTTC. Translating it yields CASSATDILSYEQYF.

The chain is built from TRBV11-3 and TRBJ2-3; 7 bases agree with TRBD2. Germline trimming cut 8 bases from V and 0 bases from J; bases unmatched to any gene: 8. Germline lookup yields CDR1 SGHNT and CDR2 YENEEA. The CDR3 consists of 15 residues. CDR3 in DNA: TGTGCCAGCTCAAACTGGGGGGGGAGCACAGATACGCAGTATTTT. Translated, it gives CASSNWGGSTDTQYF.

The CDR3 sequence: CASSAHPGVGSAGELFF. CDR3 DNA: TGTGCCAGCAGCGCCCACCCGGGGGTAGGGAGCGCCGGGGAGCTGTTTTTT. The chain employs TRBV11-2 and TRBJ2-2, with TRBD2 as a possible D gene (6 bases). The CDR3 contains 17 residues. CDR1 and CDR2 (germline): SGHAT, FQNNGV. The V end lost 5 bases, the J end lost 6 bases, and 22 bases lay between the germline ends.

The chain is built from TRBV12-3 or TRBV12-4 and TRBJ1-5; 8 bases fit TRBD1. This CDR3 has 13 amino acids. Trimming took 6 bases from V and 6 from J; bases not matched to a gene: 4. The CDR3 sequence is CASSMQGAQPQHF. CDR3 DNA sequence: TGTGCCAGCAGCATGCAGGGGGCTCAGCCCCAGCATTTT.

The chain recombines TRBV27 with TRBJ1-1; the match to TRBD1 covers 7 bases. This CDR3 spans 11 amino acids. Losses at the gene ends were 7 bases for V and 7 bases for J; bases not matched to a gene: 3. CDR1 MNHEY and CDR2 SMNVEV come from the germline V gene (reference sequence). The CDR3 protein is CASIGTVEAFF. The CDR3 DNA reads as TGTGCCAGCATCGGGACAGTTGAAGCTTTCTTT.

This chain uses TRBV6-5 with TRBJ1-1; weak D call: TRBD1 (6 bases). Germline V gene lookup returns CDR1 MNHEY and CDR2 SVGAGI. The V and J ends lost 7 bases and 7 bases respectively, with 10 bases between them. CDR3 length equals 11 residues. CDR3 in amino acids: CASKTGYEAFF. In DNA form, the CDR3 reads TGTGCCAGCAAAACAGGGTATGAAGCTTTCTTT.

The chain has TRBV2 and TRBJ1-5, with 7 positions matching TRBD1. The V and J ends lost 4 bases and 0 bases, in that order; junction bases with no gene match: 12. The CDR3 covers 18 residues. CDR1 is SNHLY and CDR2 is FYNNEI in the germline V gene. CDR3 sequence: CASSVFDRVRYSNQPQHF. The CDR3 bases are TGTGCCAGCAGTGTCTTCGACAGGGTTCGGTATAGCAATCAGCCCCAGCATTTT.

This sequence joins TRBV6-5 and TRBJ2-2, with D tentatively TRBD2 (5 bases). CDR3 length: 12 residues. V dropped 4 bases and J dropped 7 bases, with 7 bases sitting between them. In germline, CDR1 is MNHEY, CDR2 SVGAGI. CDR3 DNA sequence: TGTGCCAGCAGTTCCGGGGTCGGGGAGCTGTTTTTT. This encodes CASSSGVGELFF.

For the CDR3, the DNA is TGTGCCAGCAGCGAGACAGGGACTCTCTACGAGCAGTACTTC. It yields the protein CASSETGTLYEQYF. This chain connects TRBV6-5 to TRBJ2-7, with D perhaps matching TRBD1 (7 bases). The CDR3 is made up of 14 amino acids. The V and J ends lost 6 bases and 3 bases respectively, with 15 bases between them. CDR1 is MNHEY and CDR2 is SVGAGI in the germline V gene.

V and J are TRBV6-5 and TRBJ2-5; weak D call: TRBD1 (6 bases). The V gene's germline CDR1 is MNHEY and CDR2 SVGAGI. This CDR3 contains 13 residues. V dropped 7 bases and J dropped 2 bases, with 11 bases sitting between them. CDR3 DNA: TGTGCCAGCAATGGACAGATTCAAGAGACCCAGTACTTC. Protein: CASNGQIQETQYF.

The V and J genes are TRBV19 and TRBJ1-6; D remains unclear. The CDR3 has 13 amino acids. CDR1 and CDR2 (germline): LNHDA, SQIVND (reference sequence). Trimming cost V 2 bases and J 5 bases, with 4 bases left between them. CDR3 in DNA: TGTGCCAGTAGTATAACAAATAATTCACCCCTCCACTTT. Protein: CASSITNNSPLHF.

The chain links TRBV27 to TRBJ1-1, with 9 bases identical to TRBD1. The CDR3 runs 16 residues. Per germline, CDR1 MNHEY and CDR2 SMNVEV (reference sequence). V trimming: 4 bases; J trimming: 0 bases; junction bases outside the gene matches: 6. CDR3 sequence (DNA): TGTGCCAGCAGTTCCCGACAGGGGGGAATGAACACTGAAGCTTTCTTT. Encoded protein: CASSSRQGGMNTEAFF.

The chain uses TRBV4-1 and TRBJ2-4, with unresolved D. This CDR3 spans 17 amino acids. V was cut by 2 bases and J by 1 base, with 15 bases left in between. In germline, CDR1 is MGHRA, CDR2 YSYEKL. CDR3 DNA: TGCGCCAGCAGCCAACTCCCGGTTGAACCTGCCAAAAACATTCAGTACTTC. Its protein is CASSQLPVEPAKNIQYF.

The gene calls are TRBV5-1 and TRBJ2-2; D is undetermined. Germline V CDR1 and CDR2: SGHRS, YFSETQ. The CDR3 length is 20 residues. The V gene lost 4 bases and the J gene lost 0 bases, with 25 bases spanning the gap. CDR3 in amino acids: CASSTMVDLQDLSNTGELFF. The DNA for the CDR3 is TGCGCCAGCAGCACCATGGTCGACTTACAAGACCTATCGAACACCGGGGAGCTGTTTTTT. The full variable domain, in which reference TRBV5-1 and TRBJ2-2 provide the parts outside the CDR3, is KAGVTQTPRYLIKTRGQQVTLSCSPISGHRSVSWYQQTPGQGLQFLFEYFSETQRNKGNFPGRFSGRQFSNSRSEMNVSTLELGDSALYLCASSTMVDLQDLSNTGELFFGEGSRLTVL.